One sample yielded the 28 T cell receptor beta chains listed below, sequenced in a study of blood T cell repertoires in COVID-19. Sequencing was performed with immunoSEQ multiplex PCR; in TCRdb, only in-frame clones are kept and a portion is missing. There are under 100,000 clones in the sample; about nine tenths occur only once, and under 1.2% lies in the top ten. The sequenced sample consisted of peripheral blood. These receptors originate from a human donor in a cohort sampled during active COVID-19.

J is TRBJ1-2 and V is TRBV7-2; D might be TRBD1 (5 bases). The V end lost 1 base, the J end lost 6 bases, and 12 bases lay between the germline ends. The CDR3 is 14 residues long. Per germline, CDR1 SGHTA and CDR2 FQGNSA. CDR3 sequence (DNA): TGTGCCAGCAGCTTAGGGGGGGACTACCATGGCTACACCTTC. Residues: CASSLGGDYHGYTF.

The chain recombines TRBV7-2 with TRBJ1-6, with D perhaps TRBD1 (6 bases). Deletions cut 5 bases from V and 6 bases from J, with 14 bases between. The germline V gene encodes CDR1 SGHTA and CDR2 FQGNSA. This CDR3 is built from 15 residues. The CDR3 loop is CASSPGQRGNSPLHF. In DNA, the CDR3 is TGTGCCAGCAGCCCGGGACAAAGGGGTAATTCACCCCTCCACTTT.

The chain combines TRBV7-8 with TRBJ1-5, with a possible D match to TRBD1 (5 bases). Trimming took off 1 base at V and 3 bases at J, with 10 bases between the two ends. The CDR3 has 15 amino acids. Per germline, CDR1 SGHVS and CDR2 FQNEAQ. The CDR3 spells CASSLGGGVNQPQHF. CDR3 coding DNA: TGTGCCAGCAGCTTAGGGGGAGGGGTCAATCAGCCCCAGCATTTT. The whole variable domain, remainder taken from reference TRBV7-8 and TRBJ1-5, is GAGVSQSPRYKVAKRGQDVALRCDPISGHVSLFWYQQALGQGPEFLTYFQNEAQLDKSGLPSDRFFAERPEGSVSTLKIQRTQQEDSAVYLCASSLGGGVNQPQHFGDGTRLSIL.

There are a few counts of this clone. The chain has TRBV4-1 and TRBJ1-5; 9 nucleotides agree with TRBD1. CDR1 is MGHRA and CDR2 is YSYEKL in the germline V gene. The V and J ends lost 2 bases and 0 bases, in that order; junction bases with no gene match: 8. The CDR3 length is 18 residues. CDR3 coding DNA: TGCGCCAGCAGCCAAAGGGGACAGGGCCGGTATAGCAATCAGCCCCAGCATTTT. Amino acid sequence: CASSQRGQGRYSNQPQHF.

The rearrangement joins TRBV5-5 to TRBJ1-5, with D unresolved. Germline CDR1 and CDR2: SGHKS and YYEKEE (reference sequence). Trimming took off 4 bases at V and 0 bases at J, with 8 bases between the two ends. This CDR3 comprises 14 residues. CDR3 DNA: TGTGCCAGCAGCAGTACCAGTAGCAATCAGCCCCAGCATTTT. It codes for CASSSTSSNQPQHF.

This rearrangement joins TRBV6-5 to TRBJ1-1; D is possibly TRBD1 (5 bases). Germline V gene sequence: CDR1 MNHEY, CDR2 SVGAGI. The V gene lost 6 bases and the J gene lost 5 bases, with 19 bases spanning the gap. This CDR3 has 15 amino acids. The CDR3 loop is CASSPVGAGGTEAFF. The CDR3 DNA follows: TGTGCCAGCAGCCCGGTCGGGGCCGGGGGGACTGAAGCTTTCTTT.

The chain uses TRBV7-3 and TRBJ2-3; tentative D call: TRBD2 (6 bases). Germline assignment: CDR1 SGHTA and CDR2 FQGTGA. This CDR3 region has 14 residues. The ends were cut back, 1 base at V and 3 bases at J, with 8 bases in the middle. The CDR3 bases are TGTGCCAGCAGCTTAATGGGGGGTACAGATACGCAGTATTTT. Encoded protein: CASSLMGGTDTQYF. Together with reference TRBV7-3 and TRBJ2-3, the CDR3 gives the full variable domain: GAGVSQTPSNKVTEKGKYVELRCDPISGHTALYWYRQSLGQGPEFLIYFQGTGAADDSGLPNDRFFAVRPEGSVSTLKIQRTERGDSAVYLCASSLMGGTDTQYFGPGTRLTVL.

CDR3 in DNA: TGTGCCAGCAGCCAAGAATGGGGGGGGACGCAGTATTTT. Residues: CASSQEWGGTQYF. This chain uses TRBV14 with TRBJ2-3; 7 bases line up with TRBD2. Germline trimming cut 0 bases from V and 9 bases from J; bases unmatched to any gene: 3. Germline V gives CDR1 SGHDN, CDR2 FVKESK. The CDR3 is 13 amino acids.

This rearrangement joins TRBV6-5 to TRBJ2-1; a possible D gene is TRBD2 (5 bases). Trimming pared 6 bases from V and 9 bases from J, leaving 15 bases between. This CDR3 is built from 13 residues. Germline V gene sequence: CDR1 MNHEY, CDR2 SVGAGI. The CDR3 sequence is CASRREGKGEQFF. As DNA, the CDR3 is TGTGCCAGCAGACGCGAGGGTAAGGGTGAGCAGTTCTTC.

This clone was detected once. The rearrangement joins TRBV4-1 to TRBJ2-1, with 7 bases aligning to TRBD1. V shed 5 bases and J 4 bases; nucleotides not matched to a gene: 14. Germline CDR1 reads MGHRA; CDR2 reads YSYEKL. The length of the CDR3 is 17 residues. DNA for the CDR3: TGCGCCAGCAGCTCGTACCCAAAAGGGACAGCATACAATGAGCAGTTCTTC. This encodes CASSSYPKGTAYNEQFF.

The chain joins TRBV19 to TRBJ2-4; D possibly corresponds to TRBD1 (6 bases). V was cut by 8 bases and J by 3 bases, with 14 bases left in between. Germline CDR1 is LNHDA and CDR2 is SQIVND (reference sequence). This CDR3 has 14 residues. The CDR3 loop is CASSREGGKNIQYF. CDR3 bases: TGTGCCAGTTCTCGGGAAGGGGGCAAAAACATTCAGTACTTC. The complete variable domain, with remaining parts taken from reference TRBV19 and TRBJ2-4, reads DGGITQSPKYLFRKEGQNVTLSCEQNLNHDAMYWYRQDPGQGLRLIYYSQIVNDFQKGDIAEGYSVSREKKESFPLTVTSAQKNPTAFYLCASSREGGKNIQYFGAGTRLSVL.

This clone appeared a single time. The J gene is TRBJ2-5, the V gene TRBV3-1 (or the pseudogene TRBV3-2); 10 bases agree with TRBD2. The CDR3 sequence is 15 residues long. With V trimmed by 0 bases and J by 5 bases, 3 bases remained unmatched. From germline, CDR1 is LGHDT and CDR2 YNNKEL (reference sequence). This CDR3 is CASSQDASGSETQYF. The CDR3 nucleotides read TGTGCCAGCAGCCAAGATGCTAGCGGGAGCGAGACCCAGTACTTC.

CDR3 bases: TGTGCCAGCAGCCCCACCGGGACTCCGAAAGAGACCCAGTACTTC. This translates into CASSPTGTPKETQYF. The chain employs TRBV9 and TRBJ2-5, with TRBD2 as a possible D gene (6 bases). Trimming took 4 bases from V and 3 from J, leaving 16 bases between them. CDR3 length: 15 amino acids. CDR1 is SGDLS, CDR2 YYNGEE, per germline. Complete variable domain (other parts from reference TRBV9 and TRBJ2-5): DSGVTQTPKHLITATGQRVTLRCSPRSGDLSVYWYQQSLDQGLQFLIQYYNGEERAKGNILERFSAQQFPDLHSELNLSSLELGDSALYFCASSPTGTPKETQYFGPGTRLLVL.

This chain uses TRBV7-9 with TRBJ2-3; 14 bases are shared with TRBD2. This CDR3 is built from 16 residues. V was clipped by 4 bases and J by 3 bases; unmatched bases: 3. CDR1 is SEHNR and CDR2 is FQNEAQ in the germline V gene (reference sequence). DNA for the CDR3: TGTGCCAGCAGCTCGACTAGCGGGAGGGAAACAGATACGCAGTATTTT. Its protein product is CASSSTSGRETDTQYF.

The rearrangement links TRBV30 to TRBJ2-1, with 7 nucleotides matching TRBD1. CDR3 size: 16 residues. V was pared by 5 bases and J by 1 base, with 11 bases of the junction left unmatched. Germline CDR1 is GTSNPN and CDR2 is SVGIG (reference sequence). CDR3 protein: CAWGATGQASYNEQFF. In nucleotides, the CDR3 is TGTGCCTGGGGGGCCACTGGACAGGCTTCCTACAATGAGCAGTTCTTC.

The V call is TRBV11-2, the J call TRBJ2-2; 7 bases match TRBD1. V was pared by 1 base and J by 3 bases, with 2 bases of the junction left unmatched. CDR3 length: 15 residues. Germline CDR1 reads SGHAT; CDR2 reads FQNNGV. The DNA for the CDR3 is TGTGCCAGCAGCTTAGGTGGACAGGACACCGGGGAGCTGTTTTTT. Translating gives CASSLGGQDTGELFF.

J is TRBJ2-7 and V is TRBV11-3; the D gene is possibly TRBD1 (5 bases). Looked up from germline, CDR1 is SGHNT and CDR2 is YENEEA. The CDR3 has 16 residues. V was clipped by 5 bases and J by 3 bases, with 20 bases between them. The CDR3 DNA follows: TGTGCCAGCAGCCCTCCGTCCAGCCGCAGGGTCTACGAGCAGTACTTC. Translating it yields CASSPPSSRRVYEQYF.

V is TRBV24-1 and J is TRBJ2-3; D perhaps matches TRBD2 (5 bases). The CDR3 extends over 15 amino acids. V lost 3 bases and J 3 bases, leaving 12 bases between the germline ends. Germline values: CDR1 KGHDR, CDR2 SFDVKD. The CDR3 here is CATSDPLTGTDTQYF. DNA of the CDR3: TGTGCCACCAGTGATCCCCTCACGGGGACAGATACGCAGTATTTT.

The rearrangement links TRBV4-1 to TRBJ2-1, with 8 positions matching TRBD1. Unmatched junction bases numbered 14, after V lost 4 bases and J lost 9 bases. CDR1 and CDR2 from the germline V gene are MGHRA and YSYEKL. The CDR3 is made up of 16 amino acids. DNA of the CDR3: TGCGCCAGCAGCCCAGTCGTACAAAGGACAGGGACTGAGCAGTTCTTC. Amino acids: CASSPVVQRTGTEQFF.

This clone was found once. V is TRBV4-1 and J is TRBJ2-1; 10 nucleotides align to TRBD2. Germline-derived CDR1 and CDR2 are MGHRA and YSYEKL. Unmatched junction bases numbered 11, after V lost 0 bases and J lost 0 bases. The CDR3 extends over 20 amino acids. CDR3 protein: CASSQEAKLAGYSSYNEQFF. The CDR3 coding sequence is TGCGCCAGCAGCCAAGAGGCAAAACTAGCGGGATATAGCTCCTACAATGAGCAGTTCTTC.

This chain uses TRBV19 with TRBJ1-2, with 8 bases fitting TRBD1. This CDR3 contains 16 residues. Germline assignment: CDR1 LNHDA and CDR2 SQIVND (reference sequence). Trimming at V came to 1 base and at J to 0 bases, leaving 4 bases not matched to a gene. The CDR3, as DNA: TGTGCCAGTAGTATAGTCCAGGGGGCCTCTAACTATGGCTACACCTTC. Encoded protein: CASSIVQGASNYGYTF.

The chain recombines TRBV28 with TRBJ2-3; D perhaps matches TRBD1 (5 bases). V was clipped by 3 bases and J by 2 bases, with 12 bases between them. Germline CDR1 and CDR2: MDHEN and SYDVKM. The CDR3 has 15 residues. CDR3 sequence: CASSFRGQTTDTQYF. In DNA, the CDR3 is TGTGCCAGCAGTTTTAGGGGCCAAACCACAGATACGCAGTATTTT.

The table lists this clone with a count of one. J is TRBJ1-1 and V is TRBV5-1; D not certain. CDR1 is SGHRS and CDR2 is YFSETQ in the germline V gene. The CDR3 runs to 13 residues. V was clipped by 5 bases and J by 9 bases, with 17 bases between them. The CDR3 DNA reads as TGCGCCAGCAGTCCAATCAATAGCCGCAAAGCTTTCTTT. Translation gives CASSPINSRKAFF.

This clone was found once. This chain joins TRBV14 and TRBJ2-1; D might be TRBD1 (6 bases). Trimming took 1 base from V and 6 from J, leaving 13 bases between them. This CDR3 region has 15 residues. Per the germline V gene, CDR1 is SGHDN and CDR2 is FVKESK. As DNA, the CDR3 is TGTGCCAGCAGCCAAGGTACAGGGTATGGCAATGAGCAGTTCTTC. Translating it yields CASSQGTGYGNEQFF.

The chain joins TRBV28 to TRBJ1-2; D might be TRBD1 (6 bases). The CDR3 runs to 14 residues. Germline lookup yields CDR1 MDHEN and CDR2 SYDVKM. V lost 10 bases and J lost 4, with 19 bases in between. The CDR3 spells CATARGGRAYGYTF. DNA for the CDR3: TGTGCCACCGCAAGGGGGGGTCGCGCCTATGGCTACACCTTC.

V is TRBV6-5 and J is TRBJ1-1; D not certain. Trimming cost V 10 bases and J 5 bases, with 14 bases left between them. The germline gives CDR1 MNHEY, CDR2 SVGAGI. The CDR3 contains 12 residues. CDR3 sequence (DNA): TGTGCCACCATCTCTGAGAGAACTGAAGCTTTCTTT. It codes for CATISERTEAFF.

The V and J genes are TRBV5-1 and TRBJ1-3, with no clear D. The V and J ends lost 0 bases and 0 bases respectively, with 7 bases between them. CDR1 and CDR2 (germline): SGHRS, YFSETQ. This CDR3 contains 15 residues. The CDR3 DNA is TGCGCCAGCAGCTTGGGAGATTCCTCTGGAAACACCATATATTTT. As protein: CASSLGDSSGNTIYF.

V and J are TRBV23-1 and TRBJ2-7, with TRBD2 identical over 10 bases. TRBV23-1 is given ORF status, its function remaining uncertain. The CDR3 spans 15 residues. Trimming took 8 bases from V and 5 from J; bases not matched to a gene: 12. The CDR3 is CASPLAGLAGDEQYF. The CDR3 nucleotides read TGCGCCAGCCCATTGGCGGGGCTAGCGGGAGACGAGCAGTACTTC.